This record concerns one T cell receptor beta chain sequence. Its antigen remains unidentified. The sample is drawn from a study of CD8+CD57+ T cells in acquired aplastic anemia. Template material for TCR beta VDJ and CDR3 profiling consisted of genomic DNA. TCRdb re-derived calls from the reads in MiXCR, one entry per CDR3 protein. The sample yields roughly 420,000 distinct CDR3 sequences, under 80% seen once. Study-wide findings and caveats: Patients and controls shared twenty-nine CD8+ CDR3 sequences. Simpson's diversity of CD8+ cells was not significantly different in patients compared with controls.

CDR1 is LNHDA and CDR2 is SQIVND in the germline V gene (reference sequence). The V gene lost 6 bases and the J gene lost 6 bases, with 18 bases spanning the gap. The CDR3 totals 14 residues. The sequenced sample consisted of sorted CD4+, CD8+, or CD8+CD57+ T cells (not recorded which) from PBMCs. The chain is built from TRBV19 and TRBJ2-7; no clear D. The receptor's source is a human donor in good health, serving as a control. The CDR3 region has the DNA TGTGCCAGTAGCCTAGAGAGAGGCGCCTCCGAGCAGTACTTC. As protein: CASSLERGASEQYF.